These 14 T cell receptor beta chains came from one sample sequenced in a study of response to subunit inactivated influenza vaccine. MiXCR was run by TCRdb on the RT-PCR reads, yielding one entry per CDR3 protein. The repertoire holds some 850,000 distinct CDR3 sequences, with around 20% as singletons. The sample here was PBMCs from blood, taken 4 to 6 days after vaccination. Source of these receptors: a man aged 50 to 59 who received an inactivated influenza vaccine.

The chain couples TRBV4-1 to TRBJ1-1; 7 nucleotides match TRBD1. Trimming took 4 bases from V and 7 from J; bases not matched to a gene: 9. Per the germline V gene, CDR1 is MGHRA and CDR2 is YSYEKL. The CDR3 has 14 amino acids. CDR3 sequence: CASSRTGQLVEAFF. The CDR3 DNA reads TGCGCCAGCAGCCGTACGGGACAGCTAGTTGAAGCTTTCTTT.

The V gene is TRBV5-1, the J gene TRBJ2-1; D is possibly TRBD1 (5 bases). CDR1 is SGHRS, CDR2 YFSETQ, per germline. CDR3 length equals 12 residues. Trimming took 6 bases from V and 5 from J, leaving 9 bases between them. Written as DNA, the CDR3 is TGCGCCAGCAACCTAGGGGACAATGAGCAGTTCTTC. Translation gives CASNLGDNEQFF.

This clonotype was seen a few times. The chain carries TRBV20-1 and TRBJ2-7, with 9 bases lining up with TRBD2. V shed 0 bases, J shed 9 bases, and the junction held 15 bases outside the gene matches. CDR3 length equals 16 residues. The germline V gene has CDR1 DFQATT and CDR2 SNEGSKA (reference sequence). In DNA, the CDR3 is TGCAGTGCTAGAGATTGGCTGCGTAGCGGGAGTTATGCGCAGTACTTC. It encodes CSARDWLRSGSYAQYF.

This chain links TRBV7-9 with TRBJ2-1; TRBD1 is a possible D gene (6 bases). Trimming shortened V by 2 bases and J by 7 bases, and 12 bases separated the two germline ends. The CDR3 is 14 residues long. Germline CDR1 is SEHNR and CDR2 is FQNEAQ (reference sequence). The chain's CDR3 is CASSLQGFSNEQFF. CDR3 bases: TGTGCCAGCAGCTTACAGGGGTTTTCGAATGAGCAGTTCTTC. Using reference TRBV7-9 and TRBJ2-1 for the parts outside the CDR3, the full variable domain is DTGVSQNPRHKITKRGQNVTFRCDPISEHNRLYWYRQTLGQGPEFLTYFQNEAQLEKSRLLSDRFSAERPKGSFSTLEIQRTEQGDSAMYLCASSLQGFSNEQFFGPGTRLTVL.

The chain combines TRBV28 with TRBJ1-1; D ambiguous. Germline assignment: CDR1 MDHEN and CDR2 SYDVKM. V dropped 2 bases and J dropped 4 bases, with 5 bases sitting between them. CDR3 length equals 12 residues. This CDR3 reads CASSLASTEAFF. CDR3 DNA: TGTGCCAGCAGTTTAGCGAGCACTGAAGCTTTCTTT.

The chain is built from TRBV7-6 and TRBJ1-6; tentatively, D is TRBD1 (5 bases). The germline V gene encodes CDR1 SGHVS and CDR2 FNYEAQ. The CDR3 runs 15 residues. The V and J ends lost 1 base and 10 bases respectively, with 14 bases between them. CDR3 residues: CASSLDGGGGSPLHF. DNA of the CDR3: TGTGCCAGCAGCTTAGACGGCGGCGGGGGGTCACCCCTCCACTTT.

The table lists this clonotype with many counts. V gene TRBV3-1 combines with J gene TRBJ1-5; D is ambiguous. Trimming removed 4 bases from V and 4 bases from J, with 11 bases in between. The CDR3 is 14 residues long. Per the germline V gene, CDR1 is LGHDT and CDR2 is YNNKEL (reference sequence). In nucleotides, the CDR3 is TGTGCCAGCAGCCCCGGGTCCATAAATCAGCCCCAGCATTTT. Its protein is CASSPGSINQPQHF.

In this sample, this clonotype turned up many times. The chain joins TRBV29-1 to TRBJ1-3; D ambiguous. Between the trimmed V and J ends, which lost 4 bases and 8 bases, there was a span of 15 bases. Germline V lookup: CDR1 SQVTM, CDR2 ANQGSEA. CDR3 size: 13 residues. Here the CDR3 reads CSVASANGDTIYF. DNA of the CDR3: TGCAGCGTTGCTTCGGCTAACGGGGACACCATATATTTT.

This rearrangement joins TRBV12-3 or TRBV12-4 to TRBJ2-1; perhaps TRBD2 as D (6 bases). The CDR3 loop spans 13 amino acids. V was pared by 1 base and J by 9 bases, with 10 bases between. CDR3 in DNA: TGTGCCAGCAGTTTAGGGACTAAAGTTGAGCAGTTCTTC. It is translated as CASSLGTKVEQFF.

The gene calls are TRBV12-3 or TRBV12-4 and TRBJ1-1; D ambiguous. Trimming pared 5 bases from V and 5 bases from J, leaving 12 bases between. This CDR3 is 13 amino acids long. The CDR3 DNA reads as TGTGCCAGCAGTGTTAGGGCCGGGACTGAAGCTTTCTTT. Translation gives CASSVRAGTEAFF.

This clonotype has only a few counts. The V gene is TRBV27, the J gene TRBJ2-2, with D possibly being TRBD1 or TRBD2 (5 bases each). The germline V gene has CDR1 MNHEY and CDR2 SMNVEV (reference sequence). The V gene lost 2 bases and the J gene lost 1 base, with 17 bases spanning the gap. This CDR3 comprises 18 residues. CDR3 DNA: TGTGCCAGCAGTTTAACTACTGCCGGGACCTTGAACACCGGGGAGCTGTTTTTT. It yields the protein CASSLTTAGTLNTGELFF.

The V call is TRBV11-3, the J call TRBJ2-1; 8 bases are a match to TRBD2. V was clipped by 5 bases and J by 2 bases; unmatched bases: 8. The CDR3 is made up of 16 amino acids. Germline values: CDR1 SGHNT, CDR2 YENEEA. The CDR3 here is CASSAGASGPYNEQFF. DNA of the CDR3: TGTGCCAGCAGCGCTGGGGCTAGCGGGCCCTACAATGAGCAGTTCTTC.

The chain combines TRBV6-2 or TRBV6-3 with TRBJ2-1, with D unresolved. Trimming took 3 bases from V and 7 from J, leaving 7 bases between them. The CDR3 totals 12 residues. The germline gives CDR1 MNHEY, CDR2 SVGEGT. As DNA, the CDR3 is TGTGCCAGCAGTTATGTATTGAATGAGCAGTTCTTC. This sequence encodes CASSYVLNEQFF.

This clonotype was seen repeatedly, ten times or more. The V gene is TRBV10-3, the J gene TRBJ2-1; possible D gene TRBD1, 5 bases. Trimming stripped 6 bases from V and 4 bases from J, with 13 bases between. The CDR3 spans 14 residues. From germline, CDR1 is ENHRY and CDR2 SYGVKD. The DNA of the CDR3 is TGTGCCATCAGGGACACATTAGCATACAATGAGCAGTTCTTC. Translating gives CAIRDTLAYNEQFF.